Given below is one T cell receptor beta chain in context. Its specific antigen is unknown. No much larger clone exists at a distance of one base, and base qualities are not known. A second Seattle source provided samples from volunteer blood donors who had recovered from COVID-19. Whole blood was collected in K2EDTA tubes by collaborating institutions according to the institutions' own protocols. For TCRbeta analysis, collaborators shipped samples as frozen whole blood, isolated PBMCs, or DNA extracted from either of those sample types. Trimming takes 2 bases off V and 7 bases off J; junction bases not matched to a gene: 7. From its cysteine to its phenylalanine, the CDR3 spans 16 amino acids. Only the CDR3 DNA stays, 48 bases, in frame from base 1. In the germline V gene (reference sequence), CDR1 corresponds to GTSNPN and CDR2 to SVGIG. TCRbeta CDR3 regions were amplified from genomic DNA by means of the immunoSEQ Assay, a bias-controlled multiplex PCR. On the authors' methods: Within the assay, amplification of reference gene primers was used to estimate how many nucleated cells each sample contained. To quantify the absolute abundance of each unique TCRbeta CDR3 rearrangement, sequence reads were collapsed and filtered. For each sample, productive Simpson clonality was calculated as the square root of Simpson's diversity index over productive rearrangements. TCRdb re-hosts the immuneACCESS table, in-frame sequences only. Its copies lack some clones; in the studies checked, an unresolved V gene accounts for under half of them, and the cause for the rest is not known. That table supplies the V and J calls and clone size; D and trimming were determined from the DNA. Here the sample has 200,000 to 250,000 clones; around 84% occur a single time. The top ten clonotypes cover less than 6.5% of the sample.

The sample belongs to a study of blood T cell repertoires in COVID-19 (dated by TCRdb to about 2020). As for the study more broadly: The collaborator samples originated in the United States, Italy and Spain and spanned the acute and convalescent phases of COVID-19. A freely available public database, intended as a resource for researchers studying the immune response to SARS-CoV-2, is where the repertoires were released. The prospective study material was composed of cDNA or gDNA derived from T cells, B-cell-depleted T cells, or PBMCs. Deeply sampled blood TCRbeta repertoires from subjects exposed to, actively infected with, or recovered from COVID-19 were included in the dataset. Nearly every sample came with metadata listing a de-identified subject ID, COVID-19 status, age in years and sex. The samples were drawn from the first 160 participants of the ongoing ImmuneRACE study and from 950 to 1,500 subjects provided by 6 global collaborators. Where available, HLA class I and class II types were obtained from metadata supplied by the sample provider rather than from assay-based typing. On the study overall, not on this receptor specifically: The quantity of clinical and demographic metadata differed by source and by participant and was supplied without curation.

The rearranged chain carries TRBV30 and TRBJ1-6; a stretch of 11 junction bases matches TRBD1. The clonotype originates from a woman aged 60-70 years who had recovered from COVID-19. The specimen was peripheral blood. In nucleotides, the sequence is TGTGCCTGGAGTTCTGGACAGGGGGCATGGAATTCACCCCTCCACTTT. It encodes CAWSSGQGAWNSPLHF.